The 22 T cell receptor beta chains below come from one sample, sequenced in a study of blood T cell repertoires in COVID-19. Sequencing used immunoSEQ multiplex PCR; TCRdb keeps in-frame clones, though not all of them. Of over 85,000 clones in the sample, 75% to 85% were seen once. The sequenced material came from peripheral blood. The receptor source for this set is an older woman with acute or convalescent COVID-19.

The rearrangement joins TRBV5-1 to TRBJ2-3, with 9 bases matching TRBD1. Germline V gene data show CDR1 as SGHRS and CDR2 as YFSETQ. CDR3 length: 14 amino acids. Trimming removed 5 bases from V and 8 bases from J; junction bases left unmatched: 9. CDR3 sequence reads: CASRTGTGSATQYF. CDR3 sequence (DNA): TGCGCCAGCAGAACCGGGACAGGGTCTGCTACGCAGTATTTT.

V usage is TRBV19 and J usage is TRBJ2-7; 7 positions agree with TRBD1. The CDR3 contains 13 residues. The germline V gene encodes CDR1 LNHDA and CDR2 SQIVND (reference sequence). Trimming took 3 bases from V and 5 from J; bases not matched to a gene: 4. CDR3 in amino acids: CASSMLQGDEQYF. CDR3 in DNA: TGTGCCAGTAGTATGCTCCAGGGGGACGAGCAGTACTTC.

V gene TRBV6-2 or TRBV6-3 combines with J gene TRBJ1-5; 7 nucleotides align to TRBD1. Germline CDR1 MNHEY, CDR2 SVGEGT. J gave up 6 bases and V 4 bases, and 9 bases lay outside the gene matches. The CDR3 length is 15 residues. CDR3 DNA: TGTGCCAGCAGTTTACAGGGGTACTCGGGTCAGCCCCAGCATTTT. Translating gives CASSLQGYSGQPQHF.

The chain recombines TRBV11-1 with TRBJ1-1; 8 nucleotides align to TRBD1. V lost 5 bases, J lost 0 bases, and 2 bases stayed unmatched. Germline CDR1 is SGHAT and CDR2 is FQDESV (reference sequence). The CDR3 spans 14 residues. The CDR3 region is CASSRDRLNTEAFF. The CDR3 DNA is TGTGCCAGCAGCAGGGACAGGCTGAACACTGAAGCTTTCTTT.

The chain links TRBV24-1 to TRBJ1-5; 10 bases align to TRBD1. Germline V lookup: CDR1 KGHDR, CDR2 SFDVKD. V gave up 2 bases and J gave up 11 bases; unmatched junction bases: 14. The CDR3 has 17 amino acids. Here the CDR3 reads CATSDSIPGQGRWAQHF. The CDR3 nucleotides are TGTGCCACCAGTGATTCCATCCCGGGACAGGGGAGATGGGCCCAGCATTTT.

V gene TRBV30 combines with J gene TRBJ2-1; D gene unclear. CDR3 length: 11 residues. CDR1 and CDR2 (germline): GTSNPN, SVGIG (reference sequence). The ends were cut back, 2 bases at V and 6 bases at J, with 5 bases in the middle. The CDR3 reads CAWSLGNEQFF. The CDR3 region has the DNA TGTGCCTGGAGTCTCGGCAATGAGCAGTTCTTC.

The chain carries TRBV2 and TRBJ1-1; 8 bases are a match to TRBD1. With 4 bases clipped from V and 4 bases from J, the junction kept 5 bases outside the gene matches. Germline CDR1 and CDR2: SNHLY and FYNNEI. The CDR3 extends over 14 amino acids. The CDR3 loop reads CASSAKTGGTEAFF. CDR3 DNA: TGTGCCAGCAGTGCTAAAACAGGGGGCACTGAAGCTTTCTTT.

The chain has TRBV28 and TRBJ1-1; no reliable D call. This CDR3 has 14 amino acids. Germline-derived CDR1 and CDR2 are MDHEN and SYDVKM. The V end was cut by 2 bases, the J end by 5 bases, with 12 bases between. CDR3 DNA sequence: TGTGCCAGCAGTTTACGGCCCCGGAGGACTGAAGCTTTCTTT. This sequence encodes CASSLRPRRTEAFF.

V gene TRBV29-1 combines with J gene TRBJ1-2; D remains unclear. V lost 7 bases and J lost 4, with 16 bases in between. The V gene's germline CDR1 is SQVTM and CDR2 ANQGSEA. The CDR3 is made up of 13 amino acids. The CDR3 DNA reads TGCAGCGCACAGCTCTCGGCGAGCTATGGCTACACCTTC. Its translation is CSAQLSASYGYTF.

The rearrangement uses TRBV3-1 (or the pseudogene TRBV3-2) and TRBJ1-1, with D maybe TRBD1 (5 bases). Germline loops: CDR1 LGHDT, CDR2 YNNKEL (reference sequence). V lost 4 bases, J lost 3 bases, and 12 bases lay in between. The CDR3 runs 14 residues. CDR3 nucleotides: TGTGCCAGCAGCCTCCCCGGGGGGTACACTGAAGCTTTCTTT. It is translated as CASSLPGGYTEAFF.

The chain uses TRBV6-5 and TRBJ2-4, with TRBD1 matching 8 bases. In germline, CDR1 is MNHEY, CDR2 SVGAGI. There are 16 residues in the CDR3. The trim removed 4 bases at V and 9 bases at J, leaving 14 bases unmatched. The CDR3, as DNA: TGTGCCAGCAGTTCGCACCATGGACAGGGCGAGGGCATTCAGTACTTC. Encoded protein: CASSSHHGQGEGIQYF.

The chain combines TRBV2 with TRBJ1-2; 8 nucleotides agree with TRBD1. The length of the CDR3 is 13 residues. Germline values: CDR1 SNHLY, CDR2 FYNNEI. Trimming at V came to 10 bases and at J to 7 bases, leaving 11 bases not matched to a gene. The CDR3 bases are TGTGCCACCACTCAACAGGGGGTGTCTGGCTACACCTTC. It yields the protein CATTQQGVSGYTF. Together with reference TRBV2 and TRBJ1-2, the CDR3 gives the full variable domain: EPEVTQTPSHQVTQMGQEVILRCVPISNHLYFYWYRQILGQKVEFLVSFYNNEISEKSEIFDDQFSVERPDGSNFTLKIRSTKLEDSAMYFCATTQQGVSGYTFGSGTRLTVV.

The chain employs TRBV7-2 and TRBJ2-3; tentatively, D is TRBD2 (6 bases). This CDR3 is built from 13 residues. Germline V gives CDR1 SGHTA, CDR2 FQGNSA. V was trimmed by 3 bases and J by 3 bases, leaving 7 bases between them. CDR3 bases: TGTGCCAGCAGCTTTGGAGGGACAGATACGCAGTATTTT. The encoded protein is CASSFGGTDTQYF.

J is TRBJ2-2 and V is TRBV5-1; 10 bases align to TRBD1. After removal of 1 base from V and 6 bases from J, the junction contained 6 bases not matched to a gene. The CDR3 sequence is 16 residues long. Germline V gene lookup returns CDR1 SGHRS and CDR2 YFSETQ. The CDR3 bases are TGCGCCAGCAGCTTGTCCGGGACAGGGGCGCCCGGGGAGCTGTTTTTT. Translating it yields CASSLSGTGAPGELFF.

V gene TRBV28 combines with J gene TRBJ1-5, with D tentatively TRBD1 (6 bases). Trimming stripped 1 base from V and 4 bases from J, with 14 bases between. The CDR3 loop spans 16 amino acids. Germline CDR1 is MDHEN and CDR2 is SYDVKM. DNA of the CDR3: TGTGCCAGCAGTTTATCGGCGGGGGCACGGAATCAGCCCCAGCATTTT. Its protein is CASSLSAGARNQPQHF.

This clone occurred once. The chain recombines TRBV6-2 or TRBV6-3 with TRBJ1-2; weak D call: TRBD1 (6 bases). Trimming pared 2 bases from V and 9 bases from J, leaving 16 bases between. CDR1 and CDR2 from the germline V gene are MNHEY and SVGEGT. The CDR3 totals 14 residues. The CDR3 spells CASSYDDRILRYTF. DNA for the CDR3: TGTGCCAGCAGTTACGATGACAGGATTTTACGCTACACCTTC.

The V gene is TRBV9, the J gene TRBJ2-5; weak D call: TRBD1 (6 bases). The CDR3 is 15 amino acids. The V end lost 0 bases, the J end lost 5 bases, and 14 bases lay between the germline ends. Per germline, CDR1 SGDLS and CDR2 YYNGEE. The CDR3: CASSVEMDSVETQYF. CDR3 DNA sequence: TGTGCCAGCAGCGTAGAGATGGACAGCGTGGAGACCCAGTACTTC.

This clone was picked up a small number of times. The chain is built from TRBV15 and TRBJ1-1, with 7 bases lining up with TRBD1. This CDR3 spans 12 amino acids. Unmatched junction bases numbered 4, after V lost 5 bases and J lost 7 bases. CDR1 and CDR2 (germline): LNHNV, YYDKDF (reference sequence). Written as DNA, the CDR3 is TGTGCCACCAGCCGGGACAGCTTTGAAGCTTTCTTT. Amino acid sequence: CATSRDSFEAFF.

The chain links TRBV6-2 or TRBV6-3 to TRBJ1-2; TRBD1 aligns across 7 bases. The CDR3 runs to 15 residues. The germline CDR1 and CDR2 sequences are MNHEY and SVGEGT. V gave up 5 bases and J gave up 3 bases; unmatched junction bases: 9. The DNA for the CDR3 is TGTGCCAGCAGTCGGGGACAGCCCACTTACTATGGCTACACCTTC. Encoded protein: CASSRGQPTYYGYTF.

This clone was seen once. The chain links TRBV7-9 to TRBJ2-7; the D gene is possibly TRBD2 (6 bases). The CDR3 extends over 15 amino acids. V was pared by 1 base and J by 7 bases, with 17 bases between. Germline lookup yields CDR1 SEHNR and CDR2 FQNEAQ (reference sequence). The chain's CDR3 is CASSLVGGASREQYF. DNA of the CDR3: TGTGCCAGCAGCTTAGTAGGAGGGGCATCCAGGGAGCAGTACTTC. Combining the CDR3 with reference TRBV7-9 and TRBJ2-7 gives the whole variable domain DTGVSQNPRHKITKRGQNVTFRCDPISEHNRLYWYRQTLGQGPEFLTYFQNEAQLEKSRLLSDRFSAERPKGSFSTLEIQRTEQGDSAMYLCASSLVGGASREQYFGPGTRLTVT.

The chain recombines TRBV5-1 with TRBJ2-2, with D possibly TRBD2 on 6 matching bases. The V end was cut by 2 bases, the J end by 3 bases, with 14 bases between. CDR3 length: 16 amino acids. The germline V gene has CDR1 SGHRS and CDR2 YFSETQ. The CDR3: CASSFNRGMHTGELFF. For the CDR3, the DNA is TGCGCCAGCAGCTTCAATCGGGGGATGCACACCGGGGAGCTGTTTTTT.

The V and J genes are TRBV11-1 and TRBJ2-3, with D possibly TRBD2 on 7 matching bases. The CDR3 length is 16 residues. V lost 5 bases and J lost 6, with 21 bases in between. The germline CDR1 and CDR2 sequences are SGHAT and FQDESV (reference sequence). CDR3 loop: CASSPWRGPQSDTQYF. The CDR3 coding sequence is TGTGCCAGCAGCCCCTGGCGGGGGCCTCAATCGGATACGCAGTATTTT.